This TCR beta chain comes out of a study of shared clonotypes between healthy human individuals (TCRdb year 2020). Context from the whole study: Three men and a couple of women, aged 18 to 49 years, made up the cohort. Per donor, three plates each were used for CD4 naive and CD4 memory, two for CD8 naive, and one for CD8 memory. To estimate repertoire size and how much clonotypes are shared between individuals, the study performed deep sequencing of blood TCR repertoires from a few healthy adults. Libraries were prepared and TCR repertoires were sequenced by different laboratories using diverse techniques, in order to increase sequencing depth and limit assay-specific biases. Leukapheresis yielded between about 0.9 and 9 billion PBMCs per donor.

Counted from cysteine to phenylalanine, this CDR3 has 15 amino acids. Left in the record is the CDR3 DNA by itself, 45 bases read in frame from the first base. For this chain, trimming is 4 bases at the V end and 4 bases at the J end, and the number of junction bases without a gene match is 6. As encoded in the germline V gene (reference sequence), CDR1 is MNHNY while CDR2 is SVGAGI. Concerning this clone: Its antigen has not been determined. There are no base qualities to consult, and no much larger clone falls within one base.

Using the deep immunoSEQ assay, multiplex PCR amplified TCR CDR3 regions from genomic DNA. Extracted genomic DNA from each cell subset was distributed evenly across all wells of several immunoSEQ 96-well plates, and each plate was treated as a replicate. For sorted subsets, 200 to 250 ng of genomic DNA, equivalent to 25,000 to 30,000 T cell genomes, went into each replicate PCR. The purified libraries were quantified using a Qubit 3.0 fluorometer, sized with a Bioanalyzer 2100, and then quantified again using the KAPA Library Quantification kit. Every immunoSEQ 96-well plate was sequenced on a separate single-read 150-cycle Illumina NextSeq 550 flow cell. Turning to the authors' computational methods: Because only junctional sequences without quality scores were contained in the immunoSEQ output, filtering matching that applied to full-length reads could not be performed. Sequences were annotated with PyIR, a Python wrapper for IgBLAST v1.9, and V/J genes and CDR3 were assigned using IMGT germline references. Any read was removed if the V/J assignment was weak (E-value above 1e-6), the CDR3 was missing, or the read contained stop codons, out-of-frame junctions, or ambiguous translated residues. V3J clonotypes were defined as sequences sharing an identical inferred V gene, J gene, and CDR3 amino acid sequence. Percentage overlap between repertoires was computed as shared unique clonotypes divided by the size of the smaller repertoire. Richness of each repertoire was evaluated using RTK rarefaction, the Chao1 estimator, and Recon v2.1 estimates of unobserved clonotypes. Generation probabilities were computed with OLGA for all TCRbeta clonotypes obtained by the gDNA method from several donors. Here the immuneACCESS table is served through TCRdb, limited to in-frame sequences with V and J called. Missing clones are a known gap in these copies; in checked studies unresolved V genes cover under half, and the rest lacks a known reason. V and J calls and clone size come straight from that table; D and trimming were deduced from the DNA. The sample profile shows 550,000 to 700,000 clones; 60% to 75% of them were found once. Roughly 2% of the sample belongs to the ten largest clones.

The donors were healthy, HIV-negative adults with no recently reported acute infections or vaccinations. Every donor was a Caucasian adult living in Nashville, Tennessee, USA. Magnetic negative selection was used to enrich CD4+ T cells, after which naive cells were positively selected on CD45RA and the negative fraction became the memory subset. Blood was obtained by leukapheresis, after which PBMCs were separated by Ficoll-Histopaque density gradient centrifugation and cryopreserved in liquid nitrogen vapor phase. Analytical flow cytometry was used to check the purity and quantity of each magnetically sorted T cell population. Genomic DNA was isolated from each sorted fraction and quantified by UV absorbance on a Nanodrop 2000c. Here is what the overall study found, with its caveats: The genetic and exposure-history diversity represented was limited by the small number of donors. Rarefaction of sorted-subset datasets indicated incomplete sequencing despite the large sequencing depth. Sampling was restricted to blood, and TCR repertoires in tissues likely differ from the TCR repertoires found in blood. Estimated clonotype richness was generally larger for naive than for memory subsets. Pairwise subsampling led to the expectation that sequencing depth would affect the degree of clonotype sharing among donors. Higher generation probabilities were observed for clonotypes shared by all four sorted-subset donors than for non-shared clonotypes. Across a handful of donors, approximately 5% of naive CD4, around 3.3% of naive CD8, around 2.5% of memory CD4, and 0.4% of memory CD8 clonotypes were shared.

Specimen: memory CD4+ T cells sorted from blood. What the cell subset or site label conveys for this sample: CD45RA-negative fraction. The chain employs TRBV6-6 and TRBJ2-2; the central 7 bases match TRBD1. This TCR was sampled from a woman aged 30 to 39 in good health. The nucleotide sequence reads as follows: TGTGCCAGCAGTTTACTCCCAGGGGGCACCGGGGAGCTGTTTTTT. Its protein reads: CASSLLPGGTGELFF.